One sample yielded the 15 T cell receptor beta chains listed below, sequenced in a study of blood T cell repertoires in COVID-19. Repertoires were generated with immunoSEQ multiplex PCR, while TCRdb's copy carries only in-frame clones and drops some. The repertoire holds 150,000 to 200,000 clones, with around four fifths as singletons. Sequenced sample: peripheral blood. These receptors originate from a woman of 80 years or more with acute or convalescent COVID-19.

The CDR3 DNA reads as TGTGCCAGCAGCCTACGTGGACTAGCGGAGCCCTCCTACAATGAGCAGTTCTTC. Translating gives CASSLRGLAEPSYNEQFF. The chain recombines TRBV11-3 with TRBJ2-1, with TRBD2 matching over 10 bases. CDR3 length: 18 residues. V was clipped by 5 bases and J by 0 bases; unmatched bases: 10. Per germline, CDR1 SGHNT and CDR2 YENEEA.

This chain connects TRBV4-2 to TRBJ1-5, with D uncertain. V shed 0 bases and J shed 3 bases, with 9 bases lying between them. CDR1 LGHNA and CDR2 YNFKEQ come from the germline V gene. This CDR3 has 15 amino acids. The CDR3 is CASSQDGQFNQPQHF. CDR3 DNA: TGTGCCAGCAGCCAAGATGGCCAATTCAATCAGCCCCAGCATTTT.

This chain links TRBV30 with TRBJ1-5; the D is unclear. The ends were cut back, 0 bases at V and 7 bases at J, with 10 bases in the middle. The CDR3 is made up of 13 amino acids. Germline CDR1 reads GTSNPN; CDR2 reads SVGIG (reference sequence). CDR3 amino acids: CAWSVGSGQPQHF. The CDR3, as DNA: TGTGCCTGGAGTGTGGGGAGCGGGCAGCCCCAGCATTTT.

This chain links TRBV11-2 with TRBJ2-2; possible D gene TRBD1, 6 bases. The V gene lost 2 bases and the J gene lost 4 bases, with 11 bases spanning the gap. Germline V gene sequence: CDR1 SGHAT, CDR2 FQNNGV. The CDR3 is made up of 15 amino acids. In nucleotides, the CDR3 is TGTGCCAGCAGCTTATTACAGGGTGTCACCGGGGAGCTGTTTTTT. It is translated as CASSLLQGVTGELFF.

This clone was seen a single time. J is TRBJ2-7 and V is TRBV9; 9 bases match TRBD1. Germline V gene data show CDR1 as SGDLS and CDR2 as YYNGEE. J gave up 2 bases and V 2 bases, and 5 bases lay outside the gene matches. CDR3 size: 15 residues. The CDR3 loop reads CASSVGQGGPYEQYF. The CDR3 DNA reads as TGTGCCAGCAGCGTGGGACAGGGTGGACCCTACGAGCAGTACTTC. Variable domain in full (rest from reference TRBV9 and TRBJ2-7): DSGVTQTPKHLITATGQRVTLRCSPRSGDLSVYWYQQSLDQGLQFLIQYYNGEERAKGNILERFSAQQFPDLHSELNLSSLELGDSALYFCASSVGQGGPYEQYFGPGTRLTVT.

The sample holds a few counts of this clone. This chain connects TRBV19 to TRBJ2-3; 8 bases are shared with TRBD1. V was pared by 4 bases and J by 6 bases, with 18 bases of the junction left unmatched. Germline V CDR1 and CDR2: LNHDA, SQIVND (reference sequence). The CDR3 consists of 18 residues. The CDR3 is CASSTGTGVFARRDTQYF. CDR3 nucleotides: TGTGCCAGTAGTACCGGGACAGGTGTCTTTGCGCGTCGGGATACGCAGTATTTT.

This clone was found a few times. V usage is TRBV6-1 and J usage is TRBJ2-1, with 9 bases fitting TRBD2. The ends lost 0 bases at V and 8 bases at J; junction bases unmatched: 5. CDR1 MNHNS and CDR2 SASEGT come from the germline V gene. The CDR3 contains 15 residues. CDR3 loop: CASSEAGGGVDEQFF. CDR3 DNA sequence: TGTGCCAGCAGTGAAGCGGGCGGGGGGGTGGATGAGCAGTTCTTC.

This chain uses TRBV4-3 with TRBJ2-7; possible D gene TRBD2, 5 bases. The CDR3 has 14 residues. Germline CDR1 is LGHNA and CDR2 is YSLEER. Trimming took 1 base from V and 2 from J, leaving 9 bases between them. CDR3 sequence: CASSQGPGTYEQYF. As DNA, the CDR3 is TGCGCCAGCAGCCAAGGTCCCGGGACCTACGAGCAGTACTTC.

V and J are TRBV4-2 and TRBJ1-2, with TRBD1 identical over 9 bases. The CDR3 contains 15 residues. With 0 bases clipped from V and 4 bases from J, the junction kept 3 bases outside the gene matches. Germline loops: CDR1 LGHNA, CDR2 YNFKEQ. CDR3 in amino acids: CASSQDATGGYGYTF. The DNA for the CDR3 is TGTGCCAGCAGCCAAGATGCGACAGGGGGCTATGGCTACACCTTC.

In the case of this clone: This sample includes further DNA sequences coding for the same CDR3. The chain couples TRBV27 to TRBJ2-7; possibly TRBD2 for D (5 bases). Per germline, CDR1 MNHEY and CDR2 SMNVEV (reference sequence). Trimming took off 2 bases at V and 0 bases at J, with 11 bases between the two ends. This CDR3 spans 15 amino acids. CDR3 amino acids: CASSLAGGSSYEQYF. CDR3 bases: TGTGCCAGCAGTTTAGCCGGTGGGAGCTCCTACGAGCAGTACTTC.

The chain uses TRBV3-1 (or the pseudogene TRBV3-2) and TRBJ2-1; TRBD2 agrees at 9 bases. Germline trimming cut 6 bases from V and 6 bases from J; bases unmatched to any gene: 6. This CDR3 is 14 amino acids long. CDR1 and CDR2 (germline): LGHDT, YNNKEL (reference sequence). The DNA for the CDR3 is TGTGCCAGCAGGGGCGGGAGGGCCTTCAATGAGCAGTTCTTC. Its protein is CASRGGRAFNEQFF.

The rearrangement links TRBV19 to TRBJ1-2; 10 bases are shared with TRBD1. Germline V gene sequence: CDR1 LNHDA, CDR2 SQIVND (reference sequence). Unmatched junction bases numbered 5, after V lost 3 bases and J lost 4 bases. The length of the CDR3 is 15 residues. CDR3 amino acids: CASSIRGQGPYGYTF. CDR3 in DNA: TGTGCCAGTAGTATTAGGGGACAGGGGCCCTATGGCTACACCTTC.

The rearrangement joins TRBV6-6 to TRBJ1-2, with 8 positions matching TRBD1. J gave up 12 bases and V 2 bases, and 5 bases lay outside the gene matches. The CDR3 has 12 residues. Germline V gives CDR1 MNHNY, CDR2 SVGAGI (reference sequence). In DNA, the CDR3 is TGTGCCAGCAGTTACAACCCGGGACAGGACACCTTC. It is translated as CASSYNPGQDTF.

This chain connects TRBV2 to TRBJ2-5; 9 bases align to TRBD1. V shed 4 bases, J shed 5 bases, and the junction held 5 bases outside the gene matches. The CDR3 spans 14 residues. Germline V gene data show CDR1 as SNHLY and CDR2 as FYNNEI. CDR3 sequence: CASSGQGEWETQYF. DNA for the CDR3: TGTGCCAGCAGTGGACAGGGGGAGTGGGAGACCCAGTACTTC.

This clone was detected a few times. The CDR3 nucleotides read TGTGCCAGCAGCCGGACAGAGGGCGGGCAGTACTTC. It yields the protein CASSRTEGGQYF. The chain uses TRBV7-9 and TRBJ2-7; D possibly corresponds to TRBD1 (6 bases). The CDR3 length is 12 residues. Germline assignment: CDR1 SEHNR and CDR2 FQNEAQ (reference sequence). Trimming stripped 5 bases from V and 9 bases from J, with 14 bases between.